The 2 T cell receptor beta chains in this list originate from one sample, sequenced in a study of technical replicates of blood from a few donors. TCRdb's table, derived via immunoSEQ multiplex PCR, lists solely in-frame clones and lacks some. The table lists roughly 68,000 clones, roughly 97% of them singletons. Sequencing input: T cells isolated from PBMCs. The receptor source for this set is a human donor in good health.

This chain joins TRBV9 and TRBJ2-7; unclear D gene. CDR3 size: 13 residues. Germline CDR1 and CDR2: SGDLS and YYNGEE. Deletions cut 0 bases from V and 4 bases from J, with 8 bases between. The CDR3 reads CASSVALRYEQYF. The CDR3 DNA sequence: TGTGCCAGCAGCGTAGCTCTTCGGTACGAGCAGTACTTC.

This chain joins TRBV18 and TRBJ1-1; 9 nucleotides line up with TRBD1. Germline V gives CDR1 KGHSH, CDR2 LQKENI. J lost 4 bases, V lost 3 bases, and 6 bases had no gene match. The CDR3 has 15 residues. The CDR3 sequence: CASSPPTGGVTEAFF. The CDR3 bases are TGTGCCAGCTCACCCCCGACAGGGGGAGTCACTGAAGCTTTCTTT.